This T cell receptor (beta chain) is drawn from a study of Ad26.COV2.S vaccination and SARS-CoV-2 variants. Regarding the study as a whole: Total T cell responses were possibly underestimated by TCR breadth and depth analyses. Vaccinees reportedly had broad spike-specific CD8+ and CD4+ T cell responses. Breadth of non-spike TCRs did not differ between vaccinees and placebo recipients.

Concerning this clone itself: The antigen remains unidentified.

TCRdb's copy holds only in-frame clones and misses some; the assay was immunoSEQ multiplex PCR. This repertoire shows around 450,000 clones, roughly 89% found once; its top ten account for about 2.5%. Treatment given: roughly 19 received Ad26.COV2.S at low or high dose, single or two shots; 5 received placebo; per-sample allocation not given. Day 63 following the first vaccine or placebo injection was when the samples were taken. An 18-55-year-old adult in Boston served as donor. The starting material was peripheral blood, obtained in a trial of Ad26.COV2.S vaccine versus placebo. The sequence was collected from a person between 18 and 65 years old who received the Ad26.COV2.S COVID-19 vaccine or a placebo.

The DNA for the CDR3 is TGTGCCACCAGTGATACGATCGATAGTGACACCATATATTTT. The encoded protein is CATSDTIDSDTIYF. The V call is TRBV24-1, the J call TRBJ1-3; D gene ambiguous. Germline V gives CDR1 KGHDR, CDR2 SFDVKD. V was cut by 3 bases and J by 8 bases, with 13 bases left in between. This CDR3 is 14 amino acids long.